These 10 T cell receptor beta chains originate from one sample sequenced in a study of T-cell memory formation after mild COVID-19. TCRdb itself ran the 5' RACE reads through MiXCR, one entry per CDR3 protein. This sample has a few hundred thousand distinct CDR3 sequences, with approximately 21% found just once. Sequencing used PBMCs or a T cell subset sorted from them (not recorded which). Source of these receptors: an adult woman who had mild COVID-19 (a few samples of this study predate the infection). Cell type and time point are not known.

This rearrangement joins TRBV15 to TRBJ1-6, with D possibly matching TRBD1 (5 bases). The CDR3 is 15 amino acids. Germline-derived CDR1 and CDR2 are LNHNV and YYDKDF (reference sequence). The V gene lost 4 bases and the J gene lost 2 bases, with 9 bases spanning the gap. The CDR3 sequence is CATSTLTAYNSPLHF. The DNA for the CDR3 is TGTGCCACCAGCACCCTGACAGCCTATAATTCACCCCTCCACTTT.

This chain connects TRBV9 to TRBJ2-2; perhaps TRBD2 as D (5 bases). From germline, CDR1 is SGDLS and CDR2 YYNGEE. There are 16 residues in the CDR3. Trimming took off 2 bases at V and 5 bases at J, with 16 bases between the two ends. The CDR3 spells CASSVRGLPGTGELFF. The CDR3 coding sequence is TGTGCCAGCAGCGTCCGGGGTCTCCCGGGGACCGGGGAGCTGTTTTTT.

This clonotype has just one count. The CDR3 DNA reads as TGTGCCAGCAGTCATAGCGGGGGCCGGGGAGAGACCCAGTACTTC. As protein: CASSHSGGRGETQYF. This chain uses TRBV12-3 or TRBV12-4 with TRBJ2-5; 9 nucleotides match TRBD2. The ends lost 5 bases at V and 4 bases at J; junction bases unmatched: 8. The CDR3 runs 15 residues.

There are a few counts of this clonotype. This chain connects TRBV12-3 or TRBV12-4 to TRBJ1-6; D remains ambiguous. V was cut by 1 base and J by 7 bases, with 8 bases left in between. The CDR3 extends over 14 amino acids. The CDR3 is CASSLGVYNSPLHF. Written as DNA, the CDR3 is TGTGCCAGCAGTTTAGGGGTTTACAATTCACCCCTCCACTTT.

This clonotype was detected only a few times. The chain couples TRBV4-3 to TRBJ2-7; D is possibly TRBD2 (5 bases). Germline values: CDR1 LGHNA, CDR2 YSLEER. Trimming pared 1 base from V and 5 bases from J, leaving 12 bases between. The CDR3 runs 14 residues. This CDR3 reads CASSQGTGLDEQYF. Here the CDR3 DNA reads TGCGCCAGCAGCCAAGGGACTGGGCTGGACGAGCAGTACTTC.

CDR3 nucleotide sequence: TGTGCCAGCAGCTCTATGACAGGGAGCTCCTACGAGCAGTACTTC. Amino acids: CASSSMTGSSYEQYF. The chain is built from TRBV5-5 and TRBJ2-7, with 7 bases that match TRBD1. Germline CDR1 SGHKS, CDR2 YYEKEE (reference sequence). The J segment lost 0 bases and the V segment lost 3 bases, leaving 6 bases of the junction unmatched. This CDR3 has 15 amino acids.

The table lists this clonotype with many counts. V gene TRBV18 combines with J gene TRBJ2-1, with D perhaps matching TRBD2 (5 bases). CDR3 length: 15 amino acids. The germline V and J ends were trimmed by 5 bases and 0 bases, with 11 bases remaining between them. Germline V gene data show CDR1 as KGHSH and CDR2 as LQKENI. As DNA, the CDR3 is TGTGCCAGCTCAAGCGGACGGAGCTCCTACAATGAGCAGTTCTTC. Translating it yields CASSSGRSSYNEQFF.

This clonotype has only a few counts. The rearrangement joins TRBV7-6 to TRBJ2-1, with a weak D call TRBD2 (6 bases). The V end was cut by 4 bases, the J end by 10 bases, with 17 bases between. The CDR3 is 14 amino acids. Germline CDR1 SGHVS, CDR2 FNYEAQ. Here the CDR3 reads CASSSLEGEGEQFF. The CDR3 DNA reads TGTGCCAGCAGCTCGTTGGAGGGCGAGGGAGAGCAGTTCTTC.

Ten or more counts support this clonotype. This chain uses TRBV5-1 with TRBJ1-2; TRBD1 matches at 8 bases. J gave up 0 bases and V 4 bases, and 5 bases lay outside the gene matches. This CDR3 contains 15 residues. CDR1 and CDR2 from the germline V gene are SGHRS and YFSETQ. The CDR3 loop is CASSPGQASNYGYTF. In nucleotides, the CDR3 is TGCGCCAGCAGCCCGGGACAGGCCTCTAACTATGGCTACACCTTC.

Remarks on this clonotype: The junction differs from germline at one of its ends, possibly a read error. In DNA form, the CDR3 reads TGCGCCAGCAGCCAAGACCGGGACCAAGTTTCTCCAACCAGCTTC. Encoded protein: CASSQDRDQVSPTSF. The chain recombines TRBV4-1 with TRBJ1-2; TRBD1 is a possible D gene (5 bases). Germline V gene lookup returns CDR1 MGHRA and CDR2 YSYEKL. The CDR3 sequence is 15 residues long.